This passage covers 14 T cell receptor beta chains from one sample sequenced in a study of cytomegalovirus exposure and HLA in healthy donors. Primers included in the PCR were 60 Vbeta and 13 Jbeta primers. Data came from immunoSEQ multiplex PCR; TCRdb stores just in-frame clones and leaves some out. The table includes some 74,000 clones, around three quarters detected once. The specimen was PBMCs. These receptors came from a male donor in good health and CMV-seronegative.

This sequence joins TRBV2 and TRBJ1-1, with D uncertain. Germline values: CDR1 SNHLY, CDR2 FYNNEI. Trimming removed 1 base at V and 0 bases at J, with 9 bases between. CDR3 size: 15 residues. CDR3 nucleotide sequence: TGTGCCAGCAGTGAAGTTCGCACAATGAACACTGAAGCTTTCTTT. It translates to CASSEVRTMNTEAFF.

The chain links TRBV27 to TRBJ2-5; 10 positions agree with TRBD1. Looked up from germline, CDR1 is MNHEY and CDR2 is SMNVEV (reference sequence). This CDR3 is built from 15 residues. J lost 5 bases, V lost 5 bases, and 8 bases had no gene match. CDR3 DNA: TGTGCCAGCAGTAGACGACAGGGGGCCGGGGAGACCCAGTACTTC. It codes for CASSRRQGAGETQYF.

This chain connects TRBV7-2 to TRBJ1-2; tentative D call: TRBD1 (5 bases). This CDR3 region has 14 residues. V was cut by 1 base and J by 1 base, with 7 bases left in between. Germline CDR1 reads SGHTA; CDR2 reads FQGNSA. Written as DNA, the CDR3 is TGTGCCAGCAGCTTAGGGGGGGGTAACTATGGCTACACCTTC. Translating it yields CASSLGGGNYGYTF.

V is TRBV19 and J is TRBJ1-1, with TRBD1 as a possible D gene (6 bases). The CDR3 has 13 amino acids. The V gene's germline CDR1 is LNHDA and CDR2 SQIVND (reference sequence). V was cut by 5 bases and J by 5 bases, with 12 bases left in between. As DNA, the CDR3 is TGTGCCAGTAGTCCCCAGGGGCGGACTGAAGCTTTCTTT. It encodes CASSPQGRTEAFF.

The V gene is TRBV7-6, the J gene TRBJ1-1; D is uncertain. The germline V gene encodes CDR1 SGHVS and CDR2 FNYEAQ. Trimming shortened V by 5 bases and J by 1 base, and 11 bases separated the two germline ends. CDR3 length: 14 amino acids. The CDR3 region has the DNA TGTGCCAGCAGCCCCGGTCAAAAGAACACTGAAGCTTTCTTT. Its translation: CASSPGQKNTEAFF.

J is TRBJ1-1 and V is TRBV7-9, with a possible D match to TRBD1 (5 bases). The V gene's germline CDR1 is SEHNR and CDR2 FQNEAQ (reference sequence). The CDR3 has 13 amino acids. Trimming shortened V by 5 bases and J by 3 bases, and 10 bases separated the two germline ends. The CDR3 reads CASSQGGDTEAFF. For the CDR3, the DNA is TGTGCCAGCAGCCAAGGAGGGGACACTGAAGCTTTCTTT. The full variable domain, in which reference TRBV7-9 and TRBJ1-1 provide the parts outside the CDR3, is DTGVSQNPRHKITKRGQNVTFRCDPISEHNRLYWYRQTLGQGPEFLTYFQNEAQLEKSRLLSDRFSAERPKGSFSTLEIQRTEQGDSAMYLCASSQGGDTEAFFGQGTRLTVV.

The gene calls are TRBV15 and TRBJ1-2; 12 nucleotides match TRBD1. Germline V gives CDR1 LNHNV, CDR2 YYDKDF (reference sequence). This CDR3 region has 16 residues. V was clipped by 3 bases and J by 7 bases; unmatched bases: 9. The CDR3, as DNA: TGTGCCACCAGCAGGGCTTCCGGGACAGGGGGCGGTGGCTACACCTTC. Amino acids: CATSRASGTGGGGYTF. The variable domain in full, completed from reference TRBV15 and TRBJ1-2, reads DAMVIQNPRYQVTQFGKPVTLSCSQTLNHNVMYWYQQKSSQAPKLLFHYYDKDFNNEADTPDNFQSRRPNTSFCFLDIRSPGLGDTAMYLCATSRASGTGGGGYTFGSGTRLTVV.

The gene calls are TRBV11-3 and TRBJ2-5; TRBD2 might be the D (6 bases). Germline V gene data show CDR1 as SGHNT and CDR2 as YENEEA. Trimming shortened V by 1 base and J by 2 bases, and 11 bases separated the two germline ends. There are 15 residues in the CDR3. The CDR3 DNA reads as TGTGCCAGCAGCTTAGGGGCGGGAAGGCAAGAGACCCAGTACTTC. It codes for CASSLGAGRQETQYF.

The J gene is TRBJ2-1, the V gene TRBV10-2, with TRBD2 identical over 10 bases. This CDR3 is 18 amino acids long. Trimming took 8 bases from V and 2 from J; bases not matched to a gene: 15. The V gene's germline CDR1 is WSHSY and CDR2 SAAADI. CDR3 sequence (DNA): TGCGCCAGCGAAGTGCGAGACCGTAGCGGGAGGCCCTACAATGAGCAGTTCTTC. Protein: CASEVRDRSGRPYNEQFF.

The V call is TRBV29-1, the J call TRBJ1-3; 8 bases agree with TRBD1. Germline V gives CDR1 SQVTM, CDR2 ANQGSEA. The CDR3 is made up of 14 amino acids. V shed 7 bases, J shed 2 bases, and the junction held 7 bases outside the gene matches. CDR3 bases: TGCAGCGCATTACCGGGACAGGCTGGAAACACCATATATTTT. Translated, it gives CSALPGQAGNTIYF.

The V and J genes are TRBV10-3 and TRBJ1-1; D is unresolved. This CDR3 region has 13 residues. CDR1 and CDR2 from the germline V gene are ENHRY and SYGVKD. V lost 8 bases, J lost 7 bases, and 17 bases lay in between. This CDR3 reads CAIRGIPKLEAFF. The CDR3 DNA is TGTGCCATCCGAGGGATTCCAAAACTTGAAGCTTTCTTT.

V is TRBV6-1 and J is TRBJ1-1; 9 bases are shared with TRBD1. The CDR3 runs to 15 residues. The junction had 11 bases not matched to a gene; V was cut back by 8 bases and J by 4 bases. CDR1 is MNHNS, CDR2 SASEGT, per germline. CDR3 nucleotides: TGTGCCAGCCCGGGACAGGGATTCTCGGGCACTGAAGCTTTCTTT. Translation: CASPGQGFSGTEAFF.

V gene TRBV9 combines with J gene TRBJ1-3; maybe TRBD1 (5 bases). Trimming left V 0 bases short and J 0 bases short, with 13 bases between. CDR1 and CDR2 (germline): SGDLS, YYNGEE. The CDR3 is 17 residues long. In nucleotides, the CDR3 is TGTGCCAGCAGCGTAGCGGCGCAGGGCCTCTCTGGAAACACCATATATTTT. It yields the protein CASSVAAQGLSGNTIYF.

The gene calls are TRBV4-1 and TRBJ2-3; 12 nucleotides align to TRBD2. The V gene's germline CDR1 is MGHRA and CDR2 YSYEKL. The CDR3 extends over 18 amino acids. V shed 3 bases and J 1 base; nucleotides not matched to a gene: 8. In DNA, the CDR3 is TGCGCCAGCAGCCAGACTAGCGGGAGTTTGGGACGCACAGATACGCAGTATTTT. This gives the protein CASSQTSGSLGRTDTQYF.